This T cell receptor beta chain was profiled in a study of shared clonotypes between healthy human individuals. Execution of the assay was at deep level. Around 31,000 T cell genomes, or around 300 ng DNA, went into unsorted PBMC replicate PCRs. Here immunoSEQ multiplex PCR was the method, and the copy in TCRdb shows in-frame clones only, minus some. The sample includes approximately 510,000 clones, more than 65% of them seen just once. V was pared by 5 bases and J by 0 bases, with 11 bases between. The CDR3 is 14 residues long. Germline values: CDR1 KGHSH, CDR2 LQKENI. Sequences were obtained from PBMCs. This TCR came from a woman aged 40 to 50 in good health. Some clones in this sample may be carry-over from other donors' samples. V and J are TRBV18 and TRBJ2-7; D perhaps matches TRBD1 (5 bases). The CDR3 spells CASSSTGTSYEQYF. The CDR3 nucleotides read TGTGCCAGCTCAAGCACAGGTACCTCCTACGAGCAGTACTTC.